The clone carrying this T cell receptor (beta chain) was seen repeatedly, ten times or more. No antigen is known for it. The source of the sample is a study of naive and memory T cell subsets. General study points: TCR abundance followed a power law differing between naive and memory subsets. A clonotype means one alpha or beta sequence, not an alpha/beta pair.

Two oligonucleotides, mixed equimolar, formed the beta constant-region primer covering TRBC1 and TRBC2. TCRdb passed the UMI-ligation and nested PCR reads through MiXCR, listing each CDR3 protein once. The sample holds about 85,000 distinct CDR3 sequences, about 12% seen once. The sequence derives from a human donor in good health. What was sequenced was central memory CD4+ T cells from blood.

CDR3 amino acids: CASSLRSSGSTDTQYF. The CDR3, as DNA: TGTGCCAGCAGCTTACGGTCTAGCGGGAGCACAGATACGCAGTATTTT. The rearrangement uses TRBV7-2 and TRBJ2-3, with 8 bases identical to TRBD2. The germline V gene encodes CDR1 SGHTA and CDR2 FQGNSA. The CDR3 is 16 residues long. V lost 2 bases, J lost 0 bases, and 4 bases stayed unmatched.